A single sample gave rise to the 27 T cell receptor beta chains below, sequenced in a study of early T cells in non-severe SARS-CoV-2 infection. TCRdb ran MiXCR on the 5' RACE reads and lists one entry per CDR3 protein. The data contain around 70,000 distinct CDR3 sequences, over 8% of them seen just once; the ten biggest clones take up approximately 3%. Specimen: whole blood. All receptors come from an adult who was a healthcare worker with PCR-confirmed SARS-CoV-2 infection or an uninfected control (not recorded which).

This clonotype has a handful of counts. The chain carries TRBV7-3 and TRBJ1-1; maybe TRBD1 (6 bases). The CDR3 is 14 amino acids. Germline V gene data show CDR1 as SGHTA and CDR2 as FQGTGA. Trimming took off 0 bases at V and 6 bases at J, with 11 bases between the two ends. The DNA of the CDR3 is TGTGCCAGCAGCTTAACTGCAGGGGAGGCTGAAGCTTTCTTT. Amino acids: CASSLTAGEAEAFF. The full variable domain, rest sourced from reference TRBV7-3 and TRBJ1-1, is GAGVSQTPSNKVTEKGKYVELRCDPISGHTALYWYRQSLGQGPEFLIYFQGTGAADDSGLPNDRFFAVRPEGSVSTLKIQRTERGDSAVYLCASSLTAGEAEAFFGQGTRLTVV.

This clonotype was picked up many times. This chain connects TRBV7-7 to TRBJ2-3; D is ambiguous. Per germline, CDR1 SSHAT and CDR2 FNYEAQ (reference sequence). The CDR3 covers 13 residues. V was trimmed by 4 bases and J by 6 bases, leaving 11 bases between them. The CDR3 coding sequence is TGTGCCAGCAGCTCAGCCCTCCACGATACGCAGTATTTT. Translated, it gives CASSSALHDTQYF.

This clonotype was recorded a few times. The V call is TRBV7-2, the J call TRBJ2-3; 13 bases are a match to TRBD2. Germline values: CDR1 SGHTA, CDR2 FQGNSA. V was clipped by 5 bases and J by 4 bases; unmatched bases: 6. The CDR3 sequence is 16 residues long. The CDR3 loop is CASSKLAGGPADTQYF. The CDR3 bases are TGTGCCAGCAGCAAACTAGCGGGAGGGCCCGCAGATACGCAGTATTTT.

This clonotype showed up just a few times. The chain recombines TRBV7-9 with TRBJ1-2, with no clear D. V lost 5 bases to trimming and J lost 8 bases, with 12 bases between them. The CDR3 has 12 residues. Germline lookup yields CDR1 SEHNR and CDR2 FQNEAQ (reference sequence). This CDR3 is CASSPGNYGYTF. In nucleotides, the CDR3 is TGTGCCAGCAGCCCCGGCAATTACGGCTACACCTTC.

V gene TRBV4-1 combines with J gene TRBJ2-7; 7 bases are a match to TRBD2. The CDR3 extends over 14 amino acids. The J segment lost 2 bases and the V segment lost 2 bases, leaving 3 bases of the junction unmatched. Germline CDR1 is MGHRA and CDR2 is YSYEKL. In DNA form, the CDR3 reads TGCGCCAGCAGCCAACAAGCGGGACCCTACGAGCAGTACTTC. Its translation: CASSQQAGPYEQYF.

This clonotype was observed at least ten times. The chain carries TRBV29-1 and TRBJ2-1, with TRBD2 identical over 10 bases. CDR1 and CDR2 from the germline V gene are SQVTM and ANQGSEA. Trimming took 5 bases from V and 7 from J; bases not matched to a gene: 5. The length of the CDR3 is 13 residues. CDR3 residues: CSVQVSGRNEQFF. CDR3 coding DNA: TGCAGCGTTCAAGTTAGCGGGAGGAATGAGCAGTTCTTC.

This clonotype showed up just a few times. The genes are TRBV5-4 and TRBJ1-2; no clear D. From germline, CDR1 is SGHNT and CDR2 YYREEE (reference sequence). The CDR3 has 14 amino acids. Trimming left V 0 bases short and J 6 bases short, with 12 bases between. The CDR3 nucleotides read TGTGCCAGCAGCTTGGTGGGGTTTGAAGATGGCTACACCTTC. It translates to CASSLVGFEDGYTF.

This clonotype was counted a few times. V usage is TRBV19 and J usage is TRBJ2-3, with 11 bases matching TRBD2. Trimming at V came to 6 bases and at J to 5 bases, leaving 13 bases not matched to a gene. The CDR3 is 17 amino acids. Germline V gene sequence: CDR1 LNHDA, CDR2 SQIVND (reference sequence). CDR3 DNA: TGTGCCAGTAGCACCGGGGGTAGCGGGAGGGTCAGAGATACGCAGTATTTT. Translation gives CASSTGGSGRVRDTQYF.

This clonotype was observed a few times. The CDR3 DNA follows: TGCAGTGCTGGAGGGACAGGGTTCGAGGGCTACACCTTC. Translation gives CSAGGTGFEGYTF. The rearrangement uses TRBV20-1 and TRBJ1-2; TRBD1 matches at 9 bases. J gave up 8 bases and V 5 bases, and 9 bases lay outside the gene matches. Germline CDR1 and CDR2: DFQATT and SNEGSKA (reference sequence). The length of the CDR3 is 13 residues.

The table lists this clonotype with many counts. DNA for the CDR3: TGTGCCAGCAGCTGGGGTGTAATGAACACTGAAGCTTTCTTT. Translated: CASSWGVMNTEAFF. The chain couples TRBV5-6 to TRBJ1-1, with D hard to call. V dropped 3 bases and J dropped 0 bases, with 9 bases sitting between them. This CDR3 spans 14 amino acids. Germline V lookup: CDR1 SGHDT, CDR2 YYEEEE. Full variable domain (missing parts from reference TRBV5-6 and TRBJ1-1): DAGVTQSPTHLIKTRGQQVTLRCSPKSGHDTVSWYQQALGQGPQFIFQYYEEEERQRGNFPDRFSGHQFPNYSSELNVNALLLGDSALYLCASSWGVMNTEAFFGQGTRLTVV.

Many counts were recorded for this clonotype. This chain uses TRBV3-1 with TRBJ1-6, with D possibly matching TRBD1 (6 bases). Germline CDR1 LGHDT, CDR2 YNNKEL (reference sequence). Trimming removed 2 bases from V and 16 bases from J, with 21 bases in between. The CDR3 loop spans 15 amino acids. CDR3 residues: CASSQRQAPGIGLHF. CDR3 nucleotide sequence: TGTGCCAGCAGCCAAAGACAGGCCCCGGGGATAGGACTCCACTTT.

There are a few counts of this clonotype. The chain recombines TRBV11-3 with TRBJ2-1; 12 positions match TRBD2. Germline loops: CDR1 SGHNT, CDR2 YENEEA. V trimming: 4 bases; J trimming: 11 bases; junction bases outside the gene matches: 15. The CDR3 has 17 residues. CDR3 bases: TGTGCCAGCAGCTCCAGGACTAGCGGGGACCCGAGCAGTAAGCAGTTCTTC. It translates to CASSSRTSGDPSSKQFF.

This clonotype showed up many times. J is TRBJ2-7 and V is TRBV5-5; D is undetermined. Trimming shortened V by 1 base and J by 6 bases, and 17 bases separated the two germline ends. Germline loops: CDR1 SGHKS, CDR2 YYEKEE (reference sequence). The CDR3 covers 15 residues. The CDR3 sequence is CASSLSTEALGEQYF. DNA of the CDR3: TGTGCCAGCAGCTTGAGTACGGAAGCCTTAGGCGAGCAGTACTTC.

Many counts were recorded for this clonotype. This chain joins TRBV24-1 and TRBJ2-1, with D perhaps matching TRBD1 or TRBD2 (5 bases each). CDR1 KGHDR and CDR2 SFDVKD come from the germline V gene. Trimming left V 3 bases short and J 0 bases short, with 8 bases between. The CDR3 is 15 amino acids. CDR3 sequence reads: CATSDTGRSYNEQFF. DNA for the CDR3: TGTGCCACCAGTGATACGGGACGCTCCTACAATGAGCAGTTCTTC.

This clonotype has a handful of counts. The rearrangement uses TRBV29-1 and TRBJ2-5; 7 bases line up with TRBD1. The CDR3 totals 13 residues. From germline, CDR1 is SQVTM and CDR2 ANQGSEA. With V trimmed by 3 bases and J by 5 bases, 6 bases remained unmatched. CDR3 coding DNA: TGCAGCGTTGAGATAGGGGGCATGGAGACCCAGTACTTC. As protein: CSVEIGGMETQYF.

The CDR3 loop is CASSQTGTYNEQFF. The DNA of the CDR3 is TGTGCCAGCAGTCAGACGGGAACTTACAATGAGCAGTTCTTC. This chain links TRBV6-5 with TRBJ2-1, with D perhaps matching TRBD2 (5 bases). The CDR3 has 14 amino acids. Germline-derived CDR1 and CDR2 are MNHEY and SVGAGI. The V end was cut by 5 bases, the J end by 4 bases, with 12 bases between.

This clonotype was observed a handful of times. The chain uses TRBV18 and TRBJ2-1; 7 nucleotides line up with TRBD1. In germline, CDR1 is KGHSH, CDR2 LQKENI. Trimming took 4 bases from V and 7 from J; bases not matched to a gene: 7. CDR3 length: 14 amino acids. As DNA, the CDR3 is TGTGCCAGCTCACGGGTCACAGGGGAAAATGAGCAGTTCTTC. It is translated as CASSRVTGENEQFF.

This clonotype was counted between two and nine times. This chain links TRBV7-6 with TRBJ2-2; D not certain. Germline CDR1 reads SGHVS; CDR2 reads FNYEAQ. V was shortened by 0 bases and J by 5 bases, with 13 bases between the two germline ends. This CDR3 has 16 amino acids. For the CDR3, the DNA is TGTGCCAGCAGCTTAGCGCGGCCCAGGAGTACCGGGGAGCTGTTTTTT. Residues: CASSLARPRSTGELFF.

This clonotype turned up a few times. The CDR3: CSASQGYEQYF. In nucleotides, the CDR3 is TGCAGTGCTTCACAGGGCTACGAGCAGTACTTC. The chain is built from TRBV20-1 and TRBJ2-7; maybe TRBD1 (6 bases). This CDR3 is 11 amino acids long. Germline CDR1 is DFQATT and CDR2 is SNEGSKA (reference sequence). The V end was cut by 5 bases, the J end by 3 bases, with 8 bases between.

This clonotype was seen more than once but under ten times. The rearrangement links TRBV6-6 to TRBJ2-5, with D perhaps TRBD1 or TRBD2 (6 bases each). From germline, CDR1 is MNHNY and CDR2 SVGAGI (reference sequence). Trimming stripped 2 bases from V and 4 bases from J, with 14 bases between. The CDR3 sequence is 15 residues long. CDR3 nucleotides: TGTGCCAGCAGTTACCCGGCGGGGACAACAGAGACCCAGTACTTC. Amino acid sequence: CASSYPAGTTETQYF.

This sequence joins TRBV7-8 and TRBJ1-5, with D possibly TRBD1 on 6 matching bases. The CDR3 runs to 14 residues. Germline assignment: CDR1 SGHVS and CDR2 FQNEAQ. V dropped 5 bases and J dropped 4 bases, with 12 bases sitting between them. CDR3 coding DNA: TGTGCCAGCAGCCTTGGGACATTTAATCAGCCCCAGCATTTT. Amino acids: CASSLGTFNQPQHF.

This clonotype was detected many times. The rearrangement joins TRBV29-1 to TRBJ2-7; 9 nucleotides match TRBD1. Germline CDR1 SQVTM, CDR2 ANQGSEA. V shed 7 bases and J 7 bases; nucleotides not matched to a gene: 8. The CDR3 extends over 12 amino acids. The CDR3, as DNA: TGCAGCGCCATGGACAGGGGTGGAGAGCAGTACTTC. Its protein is CSAMDRGGEQYF.

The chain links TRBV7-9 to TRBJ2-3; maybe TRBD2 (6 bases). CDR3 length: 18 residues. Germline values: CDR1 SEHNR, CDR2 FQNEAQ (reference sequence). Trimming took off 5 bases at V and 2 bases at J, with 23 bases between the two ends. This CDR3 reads CASSPRGPSALFTDTQYF. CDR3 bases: TGTGCCAGCAGCCCGAGAGGACCTAGCGCTCTCTTCACAGATACGCAGTATTTT.

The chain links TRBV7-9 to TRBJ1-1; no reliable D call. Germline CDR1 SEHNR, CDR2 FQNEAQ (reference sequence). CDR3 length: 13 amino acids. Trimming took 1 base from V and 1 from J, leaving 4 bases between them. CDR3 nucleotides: TGTGCCAGCAGCTTAGATCAGAACACTGAAGCTTTCTTT. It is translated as CASSLDQNTEAFF.

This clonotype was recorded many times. The DNA of the CDR3 is TGTGCCAGCATCAGAGAGGGGCCCCGGGCCTACAATGAGCAGTTCTTC. This translates into CASIREGPRAYNEQFF. V usage is TRBV7-9 and J usage is TRBJ2-1; the D gene could be TRBD1 or TRBD2 (5 bases each). CDR1 is SEHNR, CDR2 FQNEAQ, per germline (reference sequence). The CDR3 extends over 16 amino acids. V dropped 7 bases and J dropped 2 bases, with 18 bases sitting between them.

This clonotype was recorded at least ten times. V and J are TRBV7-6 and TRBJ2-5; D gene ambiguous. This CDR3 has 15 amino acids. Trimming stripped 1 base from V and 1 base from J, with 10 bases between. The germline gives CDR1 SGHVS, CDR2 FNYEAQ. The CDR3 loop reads CASSLERAAQETQYF. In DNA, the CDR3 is TGTGCCAGCAGCTTAGAACGCGCGGCCCAAGAGACCCAGTACTTC.

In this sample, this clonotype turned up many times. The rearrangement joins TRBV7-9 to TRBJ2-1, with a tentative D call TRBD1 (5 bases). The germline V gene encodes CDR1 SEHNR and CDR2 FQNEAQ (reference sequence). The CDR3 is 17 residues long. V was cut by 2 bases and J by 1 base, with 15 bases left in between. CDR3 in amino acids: CASSLSSTVPSYNEQFF. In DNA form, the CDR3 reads TGTGCCAGCAGCTTATCATCGACAGTCCCTTCCTACAATGAGCAGTTCTTC.